The clone carrying this T cell receptor beta chain was counted only a few times. Its matching antigen is unknown. This sample was included in a study of vaccination effects on CD4 cells after COVID-19. With 7 bases removed from V and 7 bases from J, the gap between germline ends came to 16 bases. The CDR3 spans 14 residues. CDR1 MNHEY and CDR2 SMNVEV come from the germline V gene (reference sequence). Before sequencing took place, the ViraFEST assay used viral peptide pools to expand antigen-specific CD4+ T cells. Upon completion of roughly ten days in culture, CD4+ T cells were isolated. Nucleocapsid antibodies were negative in the vaccine recipients, who had never had SARS-CoV-2 infection. IL-2 medium was substituted for half the medium on days 3 and 7. The data were produced by immunoSEQ multiplex PCR, yet TCRdb's version contains in-frame clones alone and is incomplete. The sample carries tens of thousands of clones, 60% to 70% recorded once.

The TCR comes from a human donor who received a COVID-19 vaccine. The chain employs TRBV27 and TRBJ2-2; no clear D. Sample: CD4+ T cells from PBMCs cultured with HCoV-NL63 spike peptides, taken before COVID-19 vaccination. The CDR3 here is CASTTARGHGELFF. DNA for the CDR3: TGTGCCAGCACGACGGCCAGAGGCCACGGGGAGCTGTTTTTT.